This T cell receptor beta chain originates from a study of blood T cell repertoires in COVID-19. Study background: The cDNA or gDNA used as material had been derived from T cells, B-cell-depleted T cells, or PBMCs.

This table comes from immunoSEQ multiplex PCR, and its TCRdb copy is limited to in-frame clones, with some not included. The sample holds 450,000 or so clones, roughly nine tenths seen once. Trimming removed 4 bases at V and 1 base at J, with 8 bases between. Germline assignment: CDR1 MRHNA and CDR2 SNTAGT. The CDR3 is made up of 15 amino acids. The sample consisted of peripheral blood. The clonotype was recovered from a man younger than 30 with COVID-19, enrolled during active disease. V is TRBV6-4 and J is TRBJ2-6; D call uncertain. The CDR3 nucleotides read TGTGCCAGCAGTGCCGAGAGATCTGGGGCCAACGTCCTGACTTTC. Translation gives CASSAERSGANVLTF.